The rows below give T cell receptor beta chains drawn from one sample of a study of shared clonotypes between healthy human individuals. Profiled with immunoSEQ multiplex PCR; TCRdb holds only in-frame clones, not every one. The sample carries some 1,400,000 clones, approximately 97% recorded once. The sequenced material came from naive CD4+ T cells sorted from blood. The receptors stem from a young man in good health. Both conserved end residues are part of each CDR3. The order of the fields is D gene, clone size, V gene, CDR3 length, J gene, CDR3 protein, CDR3 DNA. The D gene is left open where the match is weak. Size is stated for part of the rows, as once, few or many counts, or as a class when the clone is expanded.

>-|-|TRBV11-3|14|TRBJ2-5
CASSLQGTRETQYF
TGTGCCAGTTCCCTCCAGGGGACTCGGGAGACCCAGTACTTC
>-|-|TRBV18|15|TRBJ1-2
CASSPLGTAELGYTF
TGTGCCAGCTCACCCTTGGGGACGGCGGAGCTCGGCTACACCTTC
>TRBD2|-|TRBV18|17|TRBJ2-1
CASSPGVSGSSYNEQFF
TGTGCCAGCTCACCTGGAGTTAGCGGGAGTTCCTACAATGAGCAGTTCTTC
>TRBD2|-|TRBV14|17|TRBJ2-1
CASSQLLAGSSYNEQFF
TGTGCCAGCAGCCAATTACTAGCGGGATCTTCCTACAATGAGCAGTTCTTC
>-|-|TRBV19|15|TRBJ2-2
CASSITWGGTGELFF
TGTGCCAGTAGTATCACCTGGGGTGGCACCGGGGAGCTGTTTTTT
>-|-|TRBV4-3|15|TRBJ1-2
CASSPKQVPSYGYTF
TGCGCCAGCAGCCCAAAACAGGTTCCCTCGTATGGCTACACCTTC
>-|once|TRBV30|11|TRBJ1-2
CALTIGNGYTF
TGTGCCTTAACCATAGGGAATGGCTACACCTTC
>TRBD1|-|TRBV18|15|TRBJ1-5
CASSPRTGFDQPQHF
TGTGCCAGCTCACCTAGGACAGGGTTTGACCAGCCCCAGCATTTT
>-|-|TRBV14|14|TRBJ2-1
CASSPRLGYNEQFF
TGTGCCAGCAGCCCCCGGTTGGGCTACAATGAGCAGTTCTTC
>-|many|TRBV29-1|12|TRBJ2-7
CSARSESYEQYF
TGCAGCGCCAGGAGCGAATCCTACGAGCAGTACTTC
>-|-|TRBV7-9|16|TRBJ1-1
CASSPRGRQMNTEAFF
TGTGCCAGCAGCCCACGGGGGAGACAGATGAACACTGAAGCTTTCTTT
>TRBD2|-|TRBV7-9|15|TRBJ2-1
CASSLEAGRAAEQFF
TGTGCCAGCAGCCTAGAGGCCGGGAGGGCCGCTGAGCAGTTCTTC
>-|-|TRBV5-1|17|TRBJ2-3
CASSLAMISQRTDTQYF
TGCGCCAGCAGCTTGGCCATGATATCACAGCGCACAGATACGCAGTATTTT
>-|-|TRBV28|15|TRBJ2-7
CASSFGRASSYEQYF
TGTGCCAGCAGTTTCGGCAGGGCTAGCTCCTACGAGCAGTACTTC
>TRBD2|-|TRBV7-7|19|TRBJ2-4
CASSTRLAGIELAKNIQYF
TGTGCCAGCAGCACCCGACTAGCGGGTATCGAACTAGCCAAAAACATTCAGTACTTC
>-|-|TRBV10-1|13|TRBJ1-5
CASSVDPGQPQHF
TGCGCCAGCAGTGTCGACCCGGGTCAGCCCCAGCATTTT
>-|-|TRBV28|14|TRBJ2-7
CASSQTLIRDEQYF
TGTGCCAGCAGCCAGACTTTGATTAGAGACGAGCAGTACTTC
>-|once|TRBV19|14|TRBJ2-1
CASSISASVHEQFF
TGTGCCAGTAGTATTTCGGCTAGTGTCCATGAGCAGTTCTTC
>-|few|TRBV5-6|11|TRBJ1-1
CASRSNTEAFF
TGTGCCAGCCGTTCGAACACTGAAGCTTTCTTT
>TRBD2|few|TRBV5-1|15|TRBJ2-3
CASSPGLAGTDTQYF
TGCGCCAGCAGCCCGGGACTAGCGGGGACAGATACGCAGTATTTT
>-|-|TRBV18|15|TRBJ1-3
CASSPAGGAGNTIYF
TGTGCCAGCTCACCAGCGGGAGGTGCTGGAAACACCATATATTTT
>-|-|TRBV27|14|TRBJ2-1
CASSRVGPYNEQFF
TGTGCCAGCAGTAGGGTAGGTCCCTACAATGAGCAGTTCTTC
>-|-|TRBV18|12|TRBJ2-7
CASSEGYYEQYF
TGTGCCAGCTCTGAGGGTTACTACGAGCAGTACTTC
>-|-|TRBV6-6|14|TRBJ1-1
CASSYGDLNTEAFF
TGTGCCAGCAGTTACGGGGATTTGAACACTGAAGCTTTCTTT
>TRBD1|-|TRBV7-2|16|TRBJ2-5
CASSPPGTGKGETQYF
TGTGCCAGCAGCCCCCCGGGGACAGGGAAAGGAGAGACCCAGTACTTC
>-|once|TRBV27|15|TRBJ2-7
CASSFRQPSSYEQYF
TGTGCCAGCAGTTTTCGACAGCCGAGCTCCTACGAGCAGTACTTC
>-|-|TRBV18|14|TRBJ2-3
CASSLGGVTDTQYF
TGTGCCAGCTCACTCGGGGGTGTTACGGATACGCAGTATTTT
>-|-|TRBV5-6|13|TRBJ2-2
CASSLAVTGELFF
TGTGCCAGCAGCTTGGCTGTAACCGGGGAGCTGTTTTTT
>TRBD1|-|TRBV4-3|17|TRBJ2-1
CASSQDLRQGAYNEQFF
TGCGCCAGCAGCCAAGATCTCCGACAGGGAGCCTACAATGAGCAGTTCTTC
>-|-|TRBV19|13|TRBJ2-5
CASSYRDRETQYF
TGTGCCAGTAGTTACAGGGACCGGGAGACCCAGTACTTC
>-|-|TRBV4-3|14|TRBJ2-1
CASSQDSIGTRQFF
TGCGCCAGCAGCCAAGACAGTATAGGGACACGGCAGTTCTTC
>-|-|TRBV9|15|TRBJ1-3
CASSVGGQTGNTIYF
TGTGCCAGCAGCGTAGGCGGGCAGACTGGAAACACCATATATTTT
>-|-|TRBV7-3|13|TRBJ2-7
CASSPRSSYEQYF
TGTGCCAGCAGCCCTAGGAGCTCCTACGAGCAGTACTTC